This T cell receptor beta chain was captured in a study of T cell changes during pregnancy in multiple sclerosis. Assay: immunoSEQ multiplex PCR; the TCRdb copy retains only in-frame clones and omits some. The sample lists 69,000 or so clones; roughly 92% were seen once. The CDR3 runs to 15 residues. Germline CDR1 and CDR2: LNHDA and SQIVND (reference sequence). V dropped 3 bases and J dropped 2; count of bases not matched to a gene: 5. This receptor was taken from a female donor in good health, enrolled as a control in a pregnancy study. The sequenced sample was peripheral blood, obtained in the third trimester of pregnancy. The V gene is TRBV19, the J gene TRBJ1-2; TRBD1 aligns across 8 bases. DNA of the CDR3: TGTGCCAGTAGTATCGCAGGGGGCGGAAACTATGGCTACACCTTC. It specifies CASSIAGGGNYGYTF.